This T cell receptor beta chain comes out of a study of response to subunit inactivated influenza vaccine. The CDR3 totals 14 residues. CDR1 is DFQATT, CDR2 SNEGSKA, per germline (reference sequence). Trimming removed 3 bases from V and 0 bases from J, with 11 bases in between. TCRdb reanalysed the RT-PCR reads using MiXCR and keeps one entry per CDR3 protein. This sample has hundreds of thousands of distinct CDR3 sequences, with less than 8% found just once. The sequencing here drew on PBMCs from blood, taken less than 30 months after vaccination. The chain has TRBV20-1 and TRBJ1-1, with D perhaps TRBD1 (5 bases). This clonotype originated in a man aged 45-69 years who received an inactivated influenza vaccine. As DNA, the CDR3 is TGCAGTGCTAGTGCACCGGGGGTGAACACTGAAGCTTTCTTT. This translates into CSASAPGVNTEAFF.